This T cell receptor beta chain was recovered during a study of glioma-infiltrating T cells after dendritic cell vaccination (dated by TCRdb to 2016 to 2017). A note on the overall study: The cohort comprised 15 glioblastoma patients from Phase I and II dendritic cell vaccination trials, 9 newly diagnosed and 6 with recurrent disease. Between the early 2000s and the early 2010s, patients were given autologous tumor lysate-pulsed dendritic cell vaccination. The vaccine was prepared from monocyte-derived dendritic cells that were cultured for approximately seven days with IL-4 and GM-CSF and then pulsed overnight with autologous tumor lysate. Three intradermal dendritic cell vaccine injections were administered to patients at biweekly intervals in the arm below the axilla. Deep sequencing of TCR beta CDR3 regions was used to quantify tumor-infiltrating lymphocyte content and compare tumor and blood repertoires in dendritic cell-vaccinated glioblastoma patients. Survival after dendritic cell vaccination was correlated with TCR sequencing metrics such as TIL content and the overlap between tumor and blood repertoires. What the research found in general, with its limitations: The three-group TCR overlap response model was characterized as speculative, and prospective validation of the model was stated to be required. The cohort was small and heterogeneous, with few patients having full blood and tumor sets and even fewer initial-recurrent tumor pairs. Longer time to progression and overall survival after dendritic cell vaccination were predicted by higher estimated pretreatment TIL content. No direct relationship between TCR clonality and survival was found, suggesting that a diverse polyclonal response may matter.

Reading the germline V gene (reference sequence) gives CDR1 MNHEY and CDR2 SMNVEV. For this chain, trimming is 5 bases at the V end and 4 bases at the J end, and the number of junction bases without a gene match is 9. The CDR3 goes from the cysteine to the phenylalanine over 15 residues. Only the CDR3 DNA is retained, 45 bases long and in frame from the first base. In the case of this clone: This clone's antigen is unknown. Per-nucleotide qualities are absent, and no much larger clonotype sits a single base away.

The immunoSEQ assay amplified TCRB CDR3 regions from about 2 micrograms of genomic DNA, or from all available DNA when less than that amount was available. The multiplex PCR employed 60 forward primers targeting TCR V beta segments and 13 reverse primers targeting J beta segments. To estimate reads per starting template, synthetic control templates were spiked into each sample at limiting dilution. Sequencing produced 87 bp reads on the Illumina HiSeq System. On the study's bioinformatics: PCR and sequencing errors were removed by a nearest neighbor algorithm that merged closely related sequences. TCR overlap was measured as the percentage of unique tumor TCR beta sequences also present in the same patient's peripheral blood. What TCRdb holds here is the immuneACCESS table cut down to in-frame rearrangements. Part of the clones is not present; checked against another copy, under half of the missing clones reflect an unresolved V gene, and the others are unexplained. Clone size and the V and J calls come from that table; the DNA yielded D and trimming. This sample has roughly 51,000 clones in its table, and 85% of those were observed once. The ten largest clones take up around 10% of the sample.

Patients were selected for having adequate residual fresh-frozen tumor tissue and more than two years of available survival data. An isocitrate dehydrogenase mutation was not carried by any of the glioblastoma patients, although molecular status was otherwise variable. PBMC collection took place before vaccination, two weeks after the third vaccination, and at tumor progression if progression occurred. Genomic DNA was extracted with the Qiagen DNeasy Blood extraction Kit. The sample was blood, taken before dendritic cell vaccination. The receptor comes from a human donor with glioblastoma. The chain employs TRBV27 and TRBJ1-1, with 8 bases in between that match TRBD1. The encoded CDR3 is CASSLQGAPLTEAFF. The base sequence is TGTGCCAGCAGTCTCCAGGGGGCCCCTCTCACTGAAGCTTTCTTT.